This TCR beta chain was found in a study of T cells in Graves' hyperthyroidism and ophthalmopathy. This clonotype has at least ten counts. V dropped 3 bases and J dropped 3 bases, with 15 bases sitting between them. This CDR3 has 14 residues. Germline V gene data show CDR1 as DFQATT and CDR2 as SNEGSKA (reference sequence). What was amplified from RNA transcripts were TCR beta CDR3 regions. With the HTBI primer set, the TCR CDR3 went through a first round of RT-PCR. TCRdb processed the multiplex PCR reads anew with MiXCR; each CDR3 protein has one entry. In the table there are over 550,000 distinct CDR3 sequences, around 15% of which are singletons.

This clonotype was sampled from a woman under 30 with Graves' hyperthyroidism. The genes are TRBV20-1 and TRBJ2-7; maybe TRBD2 (7 bases). Input material: blood. This chain's CDR3 is CSASGGGRDYEQYF. Here the CDR3 DNA reads TGCAGTGCTAGTGGGGGGGGGCGCGACTACGAGCAGTACTTC.